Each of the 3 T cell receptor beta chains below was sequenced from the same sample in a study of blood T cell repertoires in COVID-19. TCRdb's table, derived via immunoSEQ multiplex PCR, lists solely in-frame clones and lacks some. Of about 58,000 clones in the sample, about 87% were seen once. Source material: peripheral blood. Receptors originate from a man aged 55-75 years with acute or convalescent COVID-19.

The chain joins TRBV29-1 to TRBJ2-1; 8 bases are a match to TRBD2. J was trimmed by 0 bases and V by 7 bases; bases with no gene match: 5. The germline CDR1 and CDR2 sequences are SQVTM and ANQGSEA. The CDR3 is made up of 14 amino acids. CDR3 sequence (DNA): TGCAGCGCCTCAAGCGGGAGCTCCTACAATGAGCAGTTCTTC. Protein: CSASSGSSYNEQFF.

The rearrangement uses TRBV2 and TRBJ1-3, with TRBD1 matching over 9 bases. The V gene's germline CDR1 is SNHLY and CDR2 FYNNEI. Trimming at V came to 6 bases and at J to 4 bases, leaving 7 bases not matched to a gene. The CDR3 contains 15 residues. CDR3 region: CASSAWTGEGNTIYF. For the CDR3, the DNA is TGTGCCAGCAGCGCATGGACAGGGGAGGGAAACACCATATATTTT.

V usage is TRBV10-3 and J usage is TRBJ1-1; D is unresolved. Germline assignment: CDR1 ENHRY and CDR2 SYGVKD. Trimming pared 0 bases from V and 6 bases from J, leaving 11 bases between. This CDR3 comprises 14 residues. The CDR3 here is CAISESRQWAEAFF. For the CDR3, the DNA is TGTGCCATCAGTGAGTCGCGGCAGTGGGCTGAAGCTTTCTTT.